The 29 T cell receptor beta chains below all came from one sample that was sequenced in a study. TCRdb recomputed calls from the RT-PCR reads with MiXCR, one row per CDR3 protein. Counted here are almost 700,000 distinct CDR3 sequences, 12% to 15% occurring once; the ten biggest clones make up roughly 3.6%. Source material: memory CD4+ T cells from blood. All receptors come from a female donor in good health, serving as a healthy control.

This sequence joins TRBV20-1 and TRBJ2-5; D gene unclear. Trimming left V 5 bases short and J 1 base short, with 11 bases between. Germline lookup yields CDR1 DFQATT and CDR2 SNEGSKA (reference sequence). The CDR3 is made up of 13 amino acids. CDR3 loop: CSAWKTLQETQYF. The CDR3 DNA reads TGCAGTGCTTGGAAGACCCTCCAAGAGACCCAGTACTTC.

The gene calls are TRBV20-1 and TRBJ1-4, with D possibly TRBD1 on 6 matching bases. V lost 3 bases and J lost 8, with 16 bases in between. The CDR3 sequence is 14 residues long. Germline V gene data show CDR1 as DFQATT and CDR2 as SNEGSKA (reference sequence). In nucleotides, the CDR3 is TGCAGTGCTAGCAATTCCAGGGGTGGCGAAAAACTGTTTTTT. As protein: CSASNSRGGEKLFF.

This clonotype was seen a handful of times. The genes are TRBV7-2 and TRBJ1-6; the match to TRBD1 covers 9 bases. Germline values: CDR1 SGHTA, CDR2 FQGNSA. The CDR3 length is 16 residues. J lost 7 bases, V lost 3 bases, and 7 bases had no gene match. The CDR3 is CASSFLRTGANSPLHF. The DNA for the CDR3 is TGTGCCAGCAGCTTCTTGAGGACAGGGGCGAATTCACCCCTCCACTTT.

This clonotype appeared many times. The chain recombines TRBV5-1 with TRBJ2-1; tentative D call: TRBD2 (6 bases). CDR1 and CDR2 from the germline V gene are SGHRS and YFSETQ. Deletions cut 0 bases from V and 7 bases from J, with 11 bases between. The CDR3 has 14 residues. The CDR3 DNA follows: TGCGCCAGCAGCTTGGGACTAGGCCTGAATGAGCAGTTCTTC. Translated: CASSLGLGLNEQFF.

The chain employs TRBV12-3 or TRBV12-4 and TRBJ1-2; no definite D call. The V end lost 4 bases, the J end lost 4 bases, and 7 bases lay between the germline ends. This CDR3 is built from 12 residues. In DNA form, the CDR3 reads TGTGCCAGCAGTTCGGGCCTCTATGGCTACACCTTC. This codes for CASSSGLYGYTF.

V and J are TRBV30 and TRBJ2-7; 7 nucleotides line up with TRBD2. This CDR3 spans 17 amino acids. CDR1 and CDR2 from the germline V gene are GTSNPN and SVGIG (reference sequence). The V and J ends lost 2 bases and 0 bases, in that order; junction bases with no gene match: 13. The CDR3 reads CAWSFPYERDFSYEQYF. The CDR3 DNA sequence: TGTGCCTGGAGTTTTCCTTACGAGCGGGATTTCTCCTACGAGCAGTACTTC.

The gene calls are TRBV9 and TRBJ2-3; tentative D call: TRBD1 (6 bases). Germline loops: CDR1 SGDLS, CDR2 YYNGEE. This CDR3 contains 15 residues. V was trimmed by 0 bases and J by 3 bases, leaving 11 bases between them. CDR3 region: CASSVVQGNTDTQYF. The CDR3 coding sequence is TGTGCCAGCAGCGTAGTACAGGGAAATACAGATACGCAGTATTTT.

This clonotype was seen a few times. The CDR3 reads CASTFPGQGKGYTF. The CDR3 DNA reads as TGTGCCAGCACCTTCCCGGGACAGGGTAAAGGCTACACCTTC. The rearrangement links TRBV6-6 to TRBJ1-2; the match to TRBD1 covers 9 bases. J gave up 8 bases and V 7 bases, and 11 bases lay outside the gene matches. The CDR3 runs to 14 residues. The V gene's germline CDR1 is MNHNY and CDR2 SVGAGI (reference sequence).

This clonotype turned up a few times. The V gene is TRBV5-1, the J gene TRBJ1-1, with unresolved D. The germline V gene encodes CDR1 SGHRS and CDR2 YFSETQ. CDR3 size: 15 residues. V lost 0 bases and J 0 bases, leaving 9 bases between the germline ends. As DNA, the CDR3 is TGCGCCAGCAGCTTGGCCGCGGGTATGAACACTGAAGCTTTCTTT. Amino acids: CASSLAAGMNTEAFF.

Remarks on this clonotype: At one end, the junction sequence differs from germline, possibly due to a read error. V is TRBV10-3 and J is TRBJ1-3; TRBD1 matches at 7 bases. The CDR3 sequence is 14 residues long. Per germline, CDR1 ENHRY and CDR2 SYGVKD. The chain's CDR3 is CAISEQAGGNTIYF. CDR3 coding DNA: TGTGCCATCAGTGAACAGGCAGGGGGAAACACTATATATTTT.

This clonotype appeared many times. V is TRBV5-4 and J is TRBJ2-4; TRBD1 matches at 10 bases. The V and J ends lost 2 bases and 8 bases, in that order; junction bases with no gene match: 4. This CDR3 has 14 amino acids. From germline, CDR1 is SGHNT and CDR2 YYREEE (reference sequence). The CDR3 sequence is CASSFDRGQHIQYF. In DNA form, the CDR3 reads TGTGCCAGCAGCTTCGACAGGGGGCAGCACATTCAGTACTTC.

The sample holds a few counts of this clonotype. The chain links TRBV12-3 or TRBV12-4 to TRBJ1-5; D gene ambiguous. The CDR3 sequence is 15 residues long. The V end lost 6 bases, the J end lost 0 bases, and 12 bases lay between the germline ends. In nucleotides, the CDR3 is TGTGCCAGCAGCAATGTTTGGGGTAGCAATCAGCCCCAGCATTTT. This encodes CASSNVWGSNQPQHF.

This clonotype has ten or more counts. The chain links TRBV12-3 or TRBV12-4 to TRBJ1-3; TRBD1 might be the D (6 bases). CDR3 size: 14 residues. With 7 bases removed from V and 2 bases from J, the gap between germline ends came to 12 bases. CDR3 DNA sequence: TGTGCCAGCACCCCAGGGGCTCCTGGAAACACCATATATTTT. This gives the protein CASTPGAPGNTIYF.

This clonotype was counted ten times or more. The V gene is TRBV6-5, the J gene TRBJ2-1, with D perhaps matching TRBD1 (5 bases). In germline, CDR1 is MNHEY, CDR2 SVGAGI. CDR3 size: 15 residues. V gave up 6 bases and J gave up 2 bases, with 14 bases separating them. The CDR3 protein is CASSPDRHPYNEQFF. DNA of the CDR3: TGTGCCAGCAGCCCCGACAGACATCCCTACAATGAGCAGTTCTTC.

As concerns this clonotype: This may arise from a read error, as a much more abundant clone is one base away. V gene TRBV12-3 or TRBV12-4 combines with J gene TRBJ2-7; D gene unclear. Trimming removed 3 bases from V and 2 bases from J, with 8 bases in between. The CDR3 consists of 13 residues. The CDR3 DNA sequence: TGTGCCAGCAGTTTTAGGGCGACCTACGAGCAGTACTTC. This sequence encodes CASSFRATYEQYF.

This clonotype was counted a few times. The V gene is TRBV6-1, the J gene TRBJ1-5; a weak D match, TRBD1 (5 bases). The CDR3 covers 16 residues. V was cut by 7 bases and J by 4 bases, with 20 bases left in between. The germline V gene encodes CDR1 MNHNS and CDR2 SASEGT. The CDR3 DNA reads TGTGCCAGCAACCTCCCGGGACTGATGCTTAATCAGCCCCAGCATTTT. Its protein is CASNLPGLMLNQPQHF.

The chain uses TRBV20-1 and TRBJ2-3, with 10 nucleotides matching TRBD2. Unmatched junction bases numbered 6, after V lost 3 bases and J lost 6 bases. This CDR3 is built from 14 residues. CDR1 and CDR2 (germline): DFQATT, SNEGSKA (reference sequence). The DNA of the CDR3 is TGCAGTGCTAGCCCTAGCGGGAGTTTGGATACGCAGTATTTT. Translation gives CSASPSGSLDTQYF.

This clonotype was observed at least ten times. The J gene is TRBJ1-5, the V gene TRBV7-9; D gene ambiguous. This CDR3 is 12 amino acids long. Trimming removed 5 bases at V and 5 bases at J, with 7 bases between. Germline loops: CDR1 SEHNR, CDR2 FQNEAQ (reference sequence). CDR3: CASSLPDQPQHF. The CDR3 nucleotides read TGTGCCAGCAGCCTCCCAGATCAGCCCCAGCATTTT.

The chain uses TRBV10-3 and TRBJ2-5; 10 bases fit TRBD1. The CDR3 loop spans 17 amino acids. V lost 0 bases to trimming and J lost 5 bases; unmatched junction nucleotides: 9. The germline V gene has CDR1 ENHRY and CDR2 SYGVKD. CDR3 loop: CAISESPGQGLQETQYF. Written as DNA, the CDR3 is TGTGCCATCAGTGAGTCTCCGGGACAGGGGTTACAGGAGACCCAGTACTTC.

This clonotype was seen only a few times. CDR3 sequence reads: CASSLGTSRNTDTQYF. The CDR3 nucleotides read TGTGCCAGCAGCTTAGGGACTAGCAGAAACACAGATACGCAGTATTTT. The rearrangement joins TRBV11-2 to TRBJ2-3, with 8 bases lining up with TRBD2. Germline loops: CDR1 SGHAT, CDR2 FQNNGV. The CDR3 runs to 16 residues. Trimming removed 1 base from V and 2 bases from J; junction bases left unmatched: 5.

Many counts were recorded for this clonotype. The gene calls are TRBV20-1 and TRBJ2-7; TRBD1 agrees at 9 bases. V was clipped by 0 bases and J by 3 bases; unmatched bases: 3. The germline V gene has CDR1 DFQATT and CDR2 SNEGSKA (reference sequence). The CDR3 totals 14 residues. CDR3 nucleotide sequence: TGCAGTGCTAGAGACCGGGACAGGGACTACGAGCAGTACTTC. Encoded protein: CSARDRDRDYEQYF.

This clonotype was counted between two and nine times. The chain has TRBV10-3 and TRBJ1-5; no clear D gene. The V and J ends lost 4 bases and 0 bases respectively, with 10 bases between them. From germline, CDR1 is ENHRY and CDR2 SYGVKD. CDR3 length equals 15 residues. The CDR3 here is CAISGDLNSNQPQHF. The CDR3 DNA is TGTGCCATCAGTGGTGACTTGAATAGCAATCAGCCCCAGCATTTT.

This clonotype has a handful of counts. The rearrangement uses TRBV14 and TRBJ1-2; D might be TRBD1 (6 bases). The germline gives CDR1 SGHDN, CDR2 FVKESK. CDR3 length equals 14 residues. Deletions cut 0 bases from V and 7 bases from J, with 12 bases between. CDR3 DNA sequence: TGTGCCAGCAGCCAAGATAGGGGGTATCGTGGCTACACCTTC. Translation: CASSQDRGYRGYTF.

This clonotype was recorded many times. This sequence joins TRBV5-1 and TRBJ2-2; 7 bases are shared with TRBD1. The V and J ends lost 7 bases and 3 bases, in that order; junction bases with no gene match: 6. CDR1 SGHRS and CDR2 YFSETQ come from the germline V gene. The CDR3 consists of 14 residues. Here the CDR3 reads CASGTAPHTGELFF. Here the CDR3 DNA reads TGCGCCAGCGGGACAGCTCCACACACCGGGGAGCTGTTTTTT.

The chain employs TRBV7-2 and TRBJ2-7, with TRBD1 identical over 7 bases. Germline V CDR1 and CDR2: SGHTA, FQGNSA. The CDR3 is 14 amino acids. Unmatched junction bases numbered 6, after V lost 6 bases and J lost 1 base. The CDR3 region is CASSWDRMSYEQYF. CDR3 nucleotides: TGTGCCAGCAGTTGGGACAGAATGTCCTACGAGCAGTACTTC.

This clonotype was seen a few times. The J gene is TRBJ2-3, the V gene TRBV7-2, with 14 bases matching TRBD2. The CDR3 loop spans 18 amino acids. The ends lost 5 bases at V and 0 bases at J; junction bases unmatched: 7. Germline V gene lookup returns CDR1 SGHTA and CDR2 FQGNSA. The CDR3 here is CASSLGTSGSFSTDTQYF. Here the CDR3 DNA reads TGTGCCAGCAGCCTCGGGACTAGCGGGAGCTTCAGCACAGATACGCAGTATTTT. Filled out from reference TRBV7-2 and TRBJ2-3, the complete variable domain reads GAGVSQSPSNKVTEKGKDVELRCDPISGHTALYWYRQSLGQGLEFLIYFQGNSAPDKSGLPSDRFSAERTGGSVSTLTIQRTQQEDSAVYLCASSLGTSGSFSTDTQYFGPGTRLTVL.

J is TRBJ1-1 and V is TRBV5-1, with D hard to call. Trimming cost V 0 bases and J 7 bases, with 13 bases left between them. Germline assignment: CDR1 SGHRS and CDR2 YFSETQ. CDR3 length: 14 amino acids. The CDR3 loop reads CASSLERSAIEAFF. CDR3 nucleotides: TGCGCCAGCAGCTTGGAACGGTCAGCGATTGAAGCTTTCTTT.

V and J are TRBV28 and TRBJ2-1; 8 bases fit TRBD1. V trimming: 8 bases; J trimming: 5 bases; junction bases outside the gene matches: 2. CDR1 is MDHEN and CDR2 is SYDVKM in the germline V gene. The CDR3 spans 12 residues. The chain's CDR3 is CASWDRHNEQFF. DNA of the CDR3: TGTGCCAGCTGGGACAGGCACAATGAGCAGTTCTTC.

In its sample, this clonotype was seen many times. The J gene is TRBJ2-5, the V gene TRBV7-3; D not certain. Per the germline V gene, CDR1 is SGHTA and CDR2 is FQGTGA. Trimming took 5 bases from V and 4 from J, leaving 17 bases between them. This CDR3 has 15 amino acids. The CDR3 protein is CASSPGLTHPETQYF. As DNA, the CDR3 is TGTGCCAGCAGCCCCGGTCTCACTCACCCAGAGACCCAGTACTTC. The full variable domain, rest sourced from reference TRBV7-3 and TRBJ2-5, is GAGVSQTPSNKVTEKGKYVELRCDPISGHTALYWYRQSLGQGPEFLIYFQGTGAADDSGLPNDRFFAVRPEGSVSTLKIQRTERGDSAVYLCASSPGLTHPETQYFGPGTRLLVL.